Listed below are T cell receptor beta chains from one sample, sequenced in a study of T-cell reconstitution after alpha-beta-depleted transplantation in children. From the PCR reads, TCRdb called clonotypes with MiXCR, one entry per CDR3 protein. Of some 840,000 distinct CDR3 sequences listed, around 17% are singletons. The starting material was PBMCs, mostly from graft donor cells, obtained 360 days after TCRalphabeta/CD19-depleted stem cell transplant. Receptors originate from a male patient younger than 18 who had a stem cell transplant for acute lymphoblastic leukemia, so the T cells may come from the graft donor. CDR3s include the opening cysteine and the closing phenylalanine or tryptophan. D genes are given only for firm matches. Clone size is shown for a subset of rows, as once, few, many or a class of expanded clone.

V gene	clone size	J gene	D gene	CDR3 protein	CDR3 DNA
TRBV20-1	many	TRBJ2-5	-	CSAYPRGGDPNQYF	TGCAGTGCTTACCCTAGGGGGGGGGATCCTAATCAGTACTTC
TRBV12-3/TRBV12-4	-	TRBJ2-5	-	CASSLDPGRTQETQYF	TGTGCCAGCAGTTTGGACCCGGGACGAACACAAGAGACCCAGTACTTC
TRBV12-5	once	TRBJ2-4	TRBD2	CASGFRLAGGPNIQYF	TGTGCTAGTGGTTTTCGCCTAGCGGGAGGGCCGAACATTCAGTACTTC
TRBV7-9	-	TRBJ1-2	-	CASSSVGWRGAYGYTF	TGTGCCAGCAGCTCCGTAGGTTGGAGAGGGGCCTATGGCTACACCTTC
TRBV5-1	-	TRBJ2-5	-	CASSLRHDETQYF	TGCGCCAGCAGCTTGCGACATGACGAGACCCAGTACTTC
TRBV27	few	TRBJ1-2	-	CASSFIGFNYGYTF	TGTGCCAGCAGTTTTATCGGCTTTAACTATGGCTACACCTTC
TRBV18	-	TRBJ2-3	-	CASSPRALLDTQYF	TGTGCCAGCTCACCTCGGGCCCTGCTAGATACGCAGTATTTT
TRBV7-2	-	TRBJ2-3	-	CASSLIPYTQYF	TGTGCCAGCAGCCTGATCCCATATACGCAGTATTTT
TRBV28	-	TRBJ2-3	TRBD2	CASGLAGGLSPTIDTQYF	TGTGCCAGCGGGCTAGCGGGAGGGCTGTCCCCTACGATAGATACGCAGTATTTT
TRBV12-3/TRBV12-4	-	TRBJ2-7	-	CASSPLSFVKPSYEQYF	TGTGCCAGCAGTCCCTTATCTTTCGTGAAGCCCTCCTACGAGCAGTACTTC
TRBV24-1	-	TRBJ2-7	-	CATSDFTAGEQYF	TGTGCCACCAGTGATTTTACAGCGGGCGAGCAGTACTTC
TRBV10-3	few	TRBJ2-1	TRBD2	CAIMRREGLGSEQFF	TGTGCCATCATGCGGCGGGAGGGCCTAGGAAGTGAGCAGTTCTTC
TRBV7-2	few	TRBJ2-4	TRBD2	CASSFASGRYSGKNIQYF	TGTGCCAGCAGCTTTGCTAGCGGGAGGTATAGCGGCAAAAACATTCAGTACTTC
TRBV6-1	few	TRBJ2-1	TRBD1	CASSPDRGLIHNEQFF	TGTGCCAGCAGTCCTGACAGGGGGCTTATTCACAATGAGCAGTTCTTC
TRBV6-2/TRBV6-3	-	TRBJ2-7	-	CASHPGDGYYEQYF	TGTGCCAGCCACCCTGGGGACGGCTACTACGAGCAGTACTTC
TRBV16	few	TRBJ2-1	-	CASSQGGWRAGANEQFF	TGTGCCAGCAGCCAAGGGGGCTGGCGGGCCGGGGCCAATGAGCAGTTCTTC
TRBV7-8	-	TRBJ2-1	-	CASSLQNDLNEQFF	TGTGCCAGCAGCTTACAAAATGATCTTAATGAGCAGTTCTTC
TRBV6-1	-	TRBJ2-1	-	CASSEARGTLYNEQFF	TGTGCCAGCAGTGAAGCGAGGGGGACCCTTTACAATGAGCAGTTCTTC
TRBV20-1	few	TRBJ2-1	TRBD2	CSARSPGLAGANNEQFF	TGCAGTGCTAGATCCCCCGGACTAGCGGGAGCCAACAATGAGCAGTTCTTC
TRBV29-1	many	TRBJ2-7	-	CSAWDLPYEQYF	TGCAGCGCCTGGGACCTCCCTTACGAGCAGTACTTC
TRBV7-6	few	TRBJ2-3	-	CASSLPGARADTQYF	TGTGCCAGCAGCCTCCCCGGGGCTCGGGCAGATACGCAGTATTTT
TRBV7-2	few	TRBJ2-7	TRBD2	CASSTRLAPLEQYF	TGTGCCAGCAGCACACGACTAGCCCCCTTGGAGCAGTACTTC
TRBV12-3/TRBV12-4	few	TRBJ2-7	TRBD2	CASSLSGLARYEQYF	TGTGCCAGCAGTTTATCGGGACTAGCGCGGTACGAGCAGTACTTC
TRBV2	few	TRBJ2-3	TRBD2	CARTSGRAGADTQYF	TGTGCCAGGACTAGCGGGAGGGCCGGGGCAGATACGCAGTATTTT
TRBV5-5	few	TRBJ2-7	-	CASSLWTYEQYF	TGTGCCAGCAGCTTGTGGACCTACGAGCAGTACTTC
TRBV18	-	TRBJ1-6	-	CASSPRGTGNSPLHF	TGTGCCAGCTCGCCCCGAGGCACTGGCAATTCACCCCTCCACTTT
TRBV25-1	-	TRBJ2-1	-	CASRDTNYNEQFF	TGTGCCAGCCGGGACACCAACTACAATGAGCAGTTCTTC
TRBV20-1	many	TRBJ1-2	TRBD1	CSASGLETGDYGYTF	TGCAGTGCTAGTGGTCTAGAAACAGGGGATTATGGCTACACCTTC
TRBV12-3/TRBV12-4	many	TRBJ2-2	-	CASSSLIVEGPNTGELFF	TGTGCCAGCAGTTCCCTGATTGTCGAGGGCCCGAACACCGGGGAGCTGTTTTTT
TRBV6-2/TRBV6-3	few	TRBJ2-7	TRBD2	CASSYWASGAYEQYF	TGTGCCAGCAGTTACTGGGCTAGCGGAGCCTACGAGCAGTACTTC
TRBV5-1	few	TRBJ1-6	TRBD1	CASSSRDSLSPLHF	TGCGCCAGCAGCTCCCGGGACAGCCTTTCACCCCTCCACTTT
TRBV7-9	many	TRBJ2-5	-	CASSARGHRAQETQYF	TGTGCCAGCAGCGCCCGTGGTCACAGAGCCCAAGAGACCCAGTACTTC
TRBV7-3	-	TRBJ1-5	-	CASSLRGQGNQPQHF	TGTGCCAGCAGCTTACGGGGGCAAGGCAATCAGCCCCAGCATTTT
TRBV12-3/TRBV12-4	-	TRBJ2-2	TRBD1	CASSPTPGQGKTGELFF	TGTGCCAGCAGTCCCACCCCGGGACAGGGTAAAACCGGGGAGCTGTTTTTT
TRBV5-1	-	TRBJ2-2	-	CASSQPVGRELFF	TGCGCCAGCAGCCAACCTGTCGGAAGGGAGCTGTTTTTT
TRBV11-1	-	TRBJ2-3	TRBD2	CASSPGGSGNTETQYF	TGTGCCAGCAGCCCGGGGGGGAGCGGCAACACAGAAACGCAGTATTTT
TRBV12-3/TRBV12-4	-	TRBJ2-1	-	CASSPLRGAQTLF	TGTGCCAGCAGCCCCTTGAGAGGTGCCCAAACGCTCTTC
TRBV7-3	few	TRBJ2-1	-	CASSLGVGAGVWEQFF	TGTGCCAGCAGCTTAGGCGTTGGGGCAGGGGTTTGGGAGCAGTTCTTC
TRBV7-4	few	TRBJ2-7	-	CASSLARGSARDPSSYEQYF	TGTGCCAGCAGCTTAGCGAGGGGTTCTGCGAGAGACCCCAGCTCCTACGAGCAGTACTTC
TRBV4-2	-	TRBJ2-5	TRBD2	CASSPRTSGRARETQYF	TGTGCCAGCAGCCCTCGGACTAGCGGGAGGGCCAGGGAGACCCAGTACTTC
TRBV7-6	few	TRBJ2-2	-	CASSLSRPDGELFF	TGTGCCAGCAGCTTAAGCAGGCCAGACGGGGAGCTGTTTTTT
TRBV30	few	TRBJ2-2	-	CAWRGTANTGELFF	TGTGCCTGGAGGGGGACGGCGAACACCGGGGAGCTGTTTTTT
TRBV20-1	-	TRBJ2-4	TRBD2	CSAREGTSGRGHIQYF	TGCAGTGCTAGAGAGGGGACTAGCGGGAGGGGGCACATTCAGTACTTC
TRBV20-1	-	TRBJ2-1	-	CSARDPPRWEQFF	TGCAGTGCTAGAGATCCCCCAAGGTGGGAGCAGTTCTTC
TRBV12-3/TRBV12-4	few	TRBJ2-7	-	CASSFLLVYEQYF	TGTGCCAGCAGTTTCCTACTTGTATACGAGCAGTACTTC
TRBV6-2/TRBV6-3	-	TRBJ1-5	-	CASSRDNLGQPQHF	TGTGCCAGCAGTCGGGACAATCTGGGTCAGCCCCAGCATTTT
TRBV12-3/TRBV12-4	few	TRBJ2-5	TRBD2	CASRGGLAPGGRTQYF	TGTGCCAGCAGGGGAGGACTAGCGCCCGGAGGTAGGACCCAGTACTTC
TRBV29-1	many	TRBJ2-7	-	CSVEDRGLSYEQYF	TGCAGCGTTGAAGATCGGGGACTCTCCTACGAGCAGTACTTC
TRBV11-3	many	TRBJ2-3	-	CASSSLSATQYF	TGTGCCAGCAGCTCCCTGTCAGCTACGCAGTATTTT
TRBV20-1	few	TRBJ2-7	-	CSARESLSPSYEQYF	TGCAGTGCTAGAGAAAGCCTATCCCCCTCCTACGAGCAGTACTTC
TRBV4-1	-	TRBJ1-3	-	CASSQPRTVGNTIYF	TGCGCCAGCAGCCAACCCCGGACAGTCGGAAACACCATATATTTT
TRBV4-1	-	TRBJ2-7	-	CASSQDRDLYEQYF	TGCGCCAGCAGCCAAGACAGGGATCTCTACGAGCAGTACTTC
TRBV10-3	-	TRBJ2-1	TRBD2	CAISGQRSGSLNEQFF	TGTGCCATCAGTGGACAACGGAGCGGGAGTCTCAATGAGCAGTTCTTC